This T cell receptor beta chain is from a study of blood T cell repertoires in COVID-19. The overall study: PBMCs, B-cell-depleted T cells, or T cells were the source of the cDNA or gDNA that made up the material.

The CDR3 length is 14 residues. After removal of 4 bases from V and 2 bases from J, the junction contained 6 bases not matched to a gene. Germline V CDR1 and CDR2: SGHNT, YYREEE (reference sequence). How the authors handled the data: It was from reference gene primer amplification that nucleated cell counts were estimated. TCRdb's copy holds only in-frame clones and misses some; the assay was immunoSEQ multiplex PCR. Clone size and V and J calls were adopted from that table, with D and trimming inferred from the DNA. The table has fewer than 30,000 clones, roughly 89% seen once. The chain links TRBV5-4 to TRBJ2-7; 7 nucleotides agree with TRBD2. This TCR came from a human donor in a cohort sampled during active COVID-19. The sample was peripheral blood. The CDR3, as DNA: TGTGCCAGCAGCACGGGACTACGACCCTACGAGCAGTACTTC. Residues: CASSTGLRPYEQYF.